The 20 T cell receptor beta chains reported below all come from one sample, sequenced in a study of identical twins. MiXCR, applied by TCRdb to the 5' RACE reads, yields one record per CDR3 protein. In the table there are roughly 480,000 distinct CDR3 sequences, about 24% of which are singletons. Another study also made use of these data, one on T cells expressing NK-cell markers.

The specimen was CD4+ T cells sorted from blood. These TCRs come from a young woman in good health.

In this sample, this clonotype turned up many times. This chain uses TRBV5-1 with TRBJ2-2, with TRBD2 matching 7 bases. The V gene end was trimmed by 5 bases and the J gene end by 1 base; junction bases not matched to a gene: 5. This CDR3 is 15 amino acids long. Germline lookup yields CDR1 SGHRS and CDR2 YFSETQ. CDR3 in amino acids: CASRPLAENTGELFF. The DNA for the CDR3 is TGCGCCAGCAGGCCCCTAGCGGAGAACACCGGGGAGCTGTTTTTT.

In its sample, this clonotype was seen a few times. Its ends do not fully match the called genes, so a read error is possible. The V gene is TRBV20-1, the J gene TRBJ2-1; 16 bases agree with TRBD2. The germline CDR1 and CDR2 sequences are DFQATT and SNEGSKA (reference sequence). This CDR3 has 11 amino acids. CDR3 nucleotide sequence: TGCAGTGCTCTCGGGACTAGCGGGGGGGCCTTC. Translation gives CSALGTSGGAF.

This chain joins TRBV4-3 and TRBJ2-7, with TRBD1 matching 7 bases. The junction had 11 bases not matched to a gene; V was cut back by 6 bases and J by 6 bases. The CDR3 has 14 residues. In germline, CDR1 is LGHNA, CDR2 YSLEER. In DNA, the CDR3 is TGCGCCAGCAGTACGGAGTCTACAGGGGCCGAGCAGTACTTC. It is translated as CASSTESTGAEQYF.

J is TRBJ2-1 and V is TRBV6-6; TRBD2 matches 8 bases. Germline loops: CDR1 MNHNY, CDR2 SVGAGI (reference sequence). The CDR3 spans 13 residues. Trimming cost V 9 bases and J 9 bases; bases outside gene matches: 10. The CDR3 reads CASGGAGGGEQFF. The CDR3 DNA reads as TGTGCCAGTGGAGGCGCGGGAGGTGGTGAGCAGTTCTTC.

This clonotype was seen more than once but under ten times. The chain has TRBV20-1 and TRBJ2-1; weak D call: TRBD2 (5 bases). The V gene lost 4 bases and the J gene lost 0 bases, with 10 bases spanning the gap. CDR3 length: 14 residues. Germline CDR1 is DFQATT and CDR2 is SNEGSKA (reference sequence). The CDR3 loop reads CSATRGPSYNEQFF. CDR3 sequence (DNA): TGCAGTGCTACCCGGGGTCCCTCCTACAATGAGCAGTTCTTC.

The table lists this clonotype with a few counts. V is TRBV7-2 and J is TRBJ2-1, with D perhaps TRBD1 or TRBD2 (6 bases each). Germline V gene sequence: CDR1 SGHTA, CDR2 FQGNSA. V was cut by 3 bases and J by 3 bases, with 18 bases left in between. The CDR3 extends over 17 amino acids. In nucleotides, the CDR3 is TGTGCCAGCAGCTTTTTACATACGGGGGCCAGCTACAATGAGCAGTTCTTC. Amino acids: CASSFLHTGASYNEQFF. Supplemented by reference TRBV7-2 and TRBJ2-1, the full variable domain reads GAGVSQSPSNKVTEKGKDVELRCDPISGHTALYWYRQSLGQGLEFLIYFQGNSAPDKSGLPSDRFSAERTGGSVSTLTIQRTQQEDSAVYLCASSFLHTGASYNEQFFGPGTRLTVL.

V usage is TRBV20-1 and J usage is TRBJ2-5; possible D gene TRBD1, 5 bases. The germline V and J ends were trimmed by 3 bases and 8 bases, with 19 bases remaining between them. Germline V lookup: CDR1 DFQATT, CDR2 SNEGSKA (reference sequence). The CDR3 has 14 amino acids. The CDR3 nucleotides are TGCAGTGCTAGTATCCAGCAGGGCCATAGAACCCAGTACTTC. Protein product: CSASIQQGHRTQYF.

This clonotype turned up a few times. The CDR3 loop is CSARSPRNTEAFF. In DNA form, the CDR3 reads TGCAGTGCTAGATCTCCGAGGAACACTGAAGCTTTCTTT. This chain joins TRBV20-1 and TRBJ1-1, with D unclear. Trimming took 2 bases from V and 1 from J, leaving 8 bases between them. There are 13 residues in the CDR3. Germline V CDR1 and CDR2: DFQATT, SNEGSKA (reference sequence).

This chain joins TRBV20-1 and TRBJ1-1, with D unresolved. V was pared by 2 bases and J by 6 bases, with 28 bases between. CDR1 is DFQATT and CDR2 is SNEGSKA in the germline V gene (reference sequence). The CDR3 extends over 18 amino acids. The CDR3 DNA reads as TGCAGTGCTAGAAGGAGGAGCACGGGCGCGTTTCGATATGCTGAAGCTTTCTTT. Encoded protein: CSARRRSTGAFRYAEAFF.

This chain joins TRBV5-1 and TRBJ2-7, with D possibly matching TRBD2 (6 bases). This CDR3 contains 13 residues. Germline V lookup: CDR1 SGHRS, CDR2 YFSETQ. The V and J ends lost 4 bases and 6 bases respectively, with 14 bases between them. The CDR3 spells CASSIATEGEQYF. CDR3 nucleotides: TGCGCCAGCAGCATTGCAACGGAGGGCGAGCAGTACTTC.

In its sample, this clonotype was seen a few times. The chain carries TRBV7-8 and TRBJ2-7; D may be TRBD1 (6 bases). V was clipped by 2 bases and J by 3 bases, with 11 bases between them. The CDR3 runs 14 residues. CDR1 SGHVS and CDR2 FQNEAQ come from the germline V gene. CDR3 protein: CASSLNRVIYEQYF. CDR3 in DNA: TGTGCCAGCAGCTTAAACAGGGTAATCTACGAGCAGTACTTC.

This sequence joins TRBV2 and TRBJ2-2; weak D call: TRBD2 (5 bases). Trimming cost V 2 bases and J 7 bases, with 14 bases left between them. CDR3 size: 15 residues. From germline, CDR1 is SNHLY and CDR2 FYNNEI. Here the CDR3 DNA reads TGTGCCAGCAGTGAAAGGGAGATTTCGCACGGGGAGCTGTTTTTT. Amino acid sequence: CASSEREISHGELFF. Combining the CDR3 with reference TRBV2 and TRBJ2-2 gives the whole variable domain EPEVTQTPSHQVTQMGQEVILRCVPISNHLYFYWYRQILGQKVEFLVSFYNNEISEKSEIFDDQFSVERPDGSNFTLKIRSTKLEDSAMYFCASSEREISHGELFFGEGSRLTVL.

This clonotype came up a few times. The V call is TRBV4-2, the J call TRBJ2-7; no firm D call. Germline V gene sequence: CDR1 LGHNA, CDR2 YNFKEQ. Trimming took off 0 bases at V and 4 bases at J, with 16 bases between the two ends. This CDR3 has 16 amino acids. The CDR3 nucleotides are TGTGCCAGCAGCCAAGAGTGGGCGTCTCCGGGTTACGAGCAGTACTTC. This gives the protein CASSQEWASPGYEQYF.

This clonotype has just a few counts. The J gene is TRBJ2-6, the V gene TRBV20-1; D is unresolved. The length of the CDR3 is 15 residues. V was pared by 0 bases and J by 0 bases, with 6 bases between. Germline assignment: CDR1 DFQATT and CDR2 SNEGSKA (reference sequence). DNA of the CDR3: TGCAGTGCTAGAGAAACCATCTCTGGGGCCAACGTCCTGACTTTC. This sequence encodes CSARETISGANVLTF.

The gene calls are TRBV6-1 and TRBJ2-7, with a possible D match to TRBD2 (6 bases). Trimming shortened V by 8 bases and J by 0 bases, and 14 bases separated the two germline ends. The CDR3 spans 14 residues. Germline CDR1 is MNHNS and CDR2 is SASEGT. The chain's CDR3 is CASSIAVSSYEQYF. In DNA, the CDR3 is TGTGCCAGCTCAATAGCGGTTAGCTCCTACGAGCAGTACTTC.

Only a few counts were recorded for this clonotype. As DNA, the CDR3 is TGCAGTGCTCCCCGGGCCCACACAGATACGCAGTATTTT. Protein: CSAPRAHTDTQYF. The chain couples TRBV20-1 to TRBJ2-3; unclear D gene. Trimming left V 5 bases short and J 2 bases short, with 11 bases between. CDR1 is DFQATT, CDR2 SNEGSKA, per germline (reference sequence). The CDR3 length is 13 residues.

This clonotype was counted only a few times. V and J are TRBV12-3 or TRBV12-4 and TRBJ2-7; 9 bases are a match to TRBD1. Germline trimming cut 6 bases from V and 3 bases from J; bases unmatched to any gene: 9. This CDR3 has 15 amino acids. In nucleotides, the CDR3 is TGTGCCAGCAGCCCTGTCACGGGACAGGGCTACGAGCAGTACTTC. Translating gives CASSPVTGQGYEQYF.

There are many counts of this clonotype. The rearrangement joins TRBV3-1 to TRBJ2-3; D is possibly TRBD2 (6 bases). The CDR3 is made up of 19 amino acids. Per germline, CDR1 LGHDT and CDR2 YNNKEL (reference sequence). With 3 bases removed from V and 0 bases from J, the gap between germline ends came to 22 bases. CDR3 protein: CASSQGLATTSISTDTQYF. In DNA form, the CDR3 reads TGTGCCAGCAGCCAGGGGCTAGCGACTACCTCAATTAGCACAGATACGCAGTATTTT.

The chain links TRBV2 to TRBJ2-3; D not certain. V gave up 3 bases and J gave up 2 bases, with 6 bases separating them. Germline CDR1 is SNHLY and CDR2 is FYNNEI. This CDR3 is 13 amino acids long. This chain's CDR3 is CASSDRYTDTQYF. CDR3 bases: TGTGCCAGCAGTGATCGCTACACAGATACGCAGTATTTT.

In this sample, this clonotype turned up a few times. The V call is TRBV20-1, the J call TRBJ2-3; D perhaps matches TRBD2 (7 bases). V lost 3 bases, J lost 5 bases, and 15 bases lay in between. Germline CDR1 reads DFQATT; CDR2 reads SNEGSKA (reference sequence). This CDR3 is 14 amino acids long. CDR3 nucleotides: TGCAGTGCTAGGTCGGGGGGCGCGATAGATACGCAGTATTTT. Residues: CSARSGGAIDTQYF.